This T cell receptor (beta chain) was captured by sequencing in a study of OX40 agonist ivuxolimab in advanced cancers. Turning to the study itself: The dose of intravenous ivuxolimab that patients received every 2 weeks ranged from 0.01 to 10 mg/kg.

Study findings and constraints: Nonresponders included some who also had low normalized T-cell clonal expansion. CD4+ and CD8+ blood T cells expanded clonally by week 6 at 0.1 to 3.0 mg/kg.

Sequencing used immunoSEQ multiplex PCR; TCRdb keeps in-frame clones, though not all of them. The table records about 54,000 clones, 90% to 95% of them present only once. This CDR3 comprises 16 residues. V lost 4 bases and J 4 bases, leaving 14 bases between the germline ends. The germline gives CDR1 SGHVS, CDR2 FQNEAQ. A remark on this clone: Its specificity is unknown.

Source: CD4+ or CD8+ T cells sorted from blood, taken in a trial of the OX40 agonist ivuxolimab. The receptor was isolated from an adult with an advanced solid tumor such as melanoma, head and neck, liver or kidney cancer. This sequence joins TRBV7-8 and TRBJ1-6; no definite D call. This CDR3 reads CASSSGRPRYNSPLHF. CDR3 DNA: TGTGCCAGCAGCTCCGGACGGCCGAGGTATAATTCACCCCTCCACTTT.